Sequencing of this TCR beta chain was carried out in a study of T cells in localized non-small cell lung cancer. This clone showed up just a few times. Trimming stripped 1 base from V and 3 bases from J, with 10 bases between. The CDR3 is 14 amino acids. Germline V gene data show CDR1 as LNHDA and CDR2 as SQIVND (reference sequence). Here immunoSEQ multiplex PCR was the method, and the copy in TCRdb shows in-frame clones only, minus some. The sample lists about 43,000 clones; around nine tenths were seen once. The TCR sequence derives from a woman aged 40-70 years with stage II lung adenocarcinoma. The starting material was PBMCs, obtained before any cancer treatment. The V call is TRBV19, the J call TRBJ2-7; TRBD1 or TRBD2 may be the D gene (6 bases each). CDR3 sequence: CASSIGGGGYEQYF. The CDR3 DNA follows: TGTGCCAGTAGTATAGGTGGAGGGGGCTACGAGCAGTACTTC.